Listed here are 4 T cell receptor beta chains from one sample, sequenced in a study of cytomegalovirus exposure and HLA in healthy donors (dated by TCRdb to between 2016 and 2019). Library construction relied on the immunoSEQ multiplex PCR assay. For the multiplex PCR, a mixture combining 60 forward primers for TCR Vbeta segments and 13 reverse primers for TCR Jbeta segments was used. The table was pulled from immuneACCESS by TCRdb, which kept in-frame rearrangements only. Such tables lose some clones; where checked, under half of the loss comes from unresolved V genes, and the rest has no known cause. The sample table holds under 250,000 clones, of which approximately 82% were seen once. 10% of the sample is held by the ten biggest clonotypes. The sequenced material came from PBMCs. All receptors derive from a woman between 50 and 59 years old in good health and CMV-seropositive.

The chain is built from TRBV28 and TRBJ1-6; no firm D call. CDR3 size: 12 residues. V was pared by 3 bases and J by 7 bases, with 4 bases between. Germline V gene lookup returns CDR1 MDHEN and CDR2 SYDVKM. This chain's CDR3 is CASSFANSPLHF. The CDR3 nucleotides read TGTGCCAGCAGTTTTGCGAATTCACCCCTCCACTTT.

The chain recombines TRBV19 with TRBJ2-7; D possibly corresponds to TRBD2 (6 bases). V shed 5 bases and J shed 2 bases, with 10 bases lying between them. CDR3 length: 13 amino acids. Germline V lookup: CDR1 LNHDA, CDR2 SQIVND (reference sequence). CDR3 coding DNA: TGTGCCAGTAGTTGGGGGGATGCCTACGAGCAGTACTTC. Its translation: CASSWGDAYEQYF.

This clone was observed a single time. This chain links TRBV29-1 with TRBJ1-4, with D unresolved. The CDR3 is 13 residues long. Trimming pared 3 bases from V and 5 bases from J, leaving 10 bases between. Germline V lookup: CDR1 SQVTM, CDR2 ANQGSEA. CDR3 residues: CSVDSGSNEKLFF. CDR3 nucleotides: TGCAGCGTTGACTCTGGGAGCAATGAAAAACTGTTTTTT.

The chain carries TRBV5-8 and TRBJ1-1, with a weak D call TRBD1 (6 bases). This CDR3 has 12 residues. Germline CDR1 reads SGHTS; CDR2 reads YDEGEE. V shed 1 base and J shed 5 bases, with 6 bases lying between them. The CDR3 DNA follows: TGTGCCAGCAGCTTGAGGGGGACTGAAGCTTTCTTT. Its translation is CASSLRGTEAFF.